The sequence of this TCR beta chain was determined in a study of human thymus T cells. Study-wide results and caveats: Biased V and J segment usage appeared in thymus and peripheral blood.

The protocol was immunoSEQ multiplex PCR, while the TCRdb copy is restricted to in-frame clones and leaves out a portion. The table has 46,000 or so clones, approximately 95% seen once. As concerns this clone: The antigen is not known.

The people who donated were healthy Finnish babies having corrective surgery for congenital heart defects. Only four of the eight donors provided a 0.5-1 mL blood sample. No fixed cell number was used; all available blood leukocytes supplied DNA. This sequence originates from a girl under two years old with a congenital heart defect but otherwise immunologically healthy. The sequencing sample was made of blood.

The CDR3 protein is CSVRSTPSGPQHF. The DNA of the CDR3 is TGCAGCGTTCGATCGACCCCTTCCGGGCCCCAGCATTTT. V usage is TRBV29-1 and J usage is TRBJ1-5; no firm D call. This CDR3 spans 13 amino acids. Trimming shortened V by 5 bases and J by 9 bases, and 17 bases separated the two germline ends. Germline CDR1 SQVTM, CDR2 ANQGSEA.